What follows are 12 T cell receptor beta chains derived from one specimen sequenced in a study of blood T cell repertoires in COVID-19. Some clones are missing from TCRdb's copy, which holds only in-frame ones; the method was immunoSEQ multiplex PCR. The table includes roughly 260,000 clones, roughly 85% detected once. Material: PBMCs or T cells enriched from blood (not recorded which). All receptors derive from a woman between 45 and 60 years old who had recovered from COVID-19.

V gene TRBV28 combines with J gene TRBJ1-2; TRBD1 might be the D (6 bases). Trimming stripped 1 base from V and 2 bases from J, with 11 bases between. Germline CDR1 and CDR2: MDHEN and SYDVKM. The CDR3 is 15 residues long. CDR3 protein: CASSLYPTGNYGYTF. The CDR3 DNA is TGTGCCAGCAGTTTATATCCGACAGGCAACTATGGCTACACCTTC.

The genes are TRBV2 and TRBJ1-6; D gene uncertain. V lost 4 bases, J lost 10 bases, and 11 bases lay in between. Looked up from germline, CDR1 is SNHLY and CDR2 is FYNNEI. This CDR3 has 13 amino acids. CDR3 nucleotides: TGTGCCAGCAGTGGCAGGATGGGCTCACCCCTCCACTTT. Translation gives CASSGRMGSPLHF.

This chain connects TRBV5-4 to TRBJ1-6; 8 bases are shared with TRBD1. Germline lookup yields CDR1 SGHNT and CDR2 YYREEE (reference sequence). The J segment lost 3 bases and the V segment lost 4 bases, leaving 6 bases of the junction unmatched. The CDR3 covers 16 residues. For the CDR3, the DNA is TGTGCCAGCAGCCAGGGACAGGCCCTCTATAATTCACCCCTCCACTTT. It translates to CASSQGQALYNSPLHF.

This rearrangement joins TRBV7-9 to TRBJ2-1; no clear D. Trimming shortened V by 5 bases and J by 6 bases, and 8 bases separated the two germline ends. The length of the CDR3 is 12 residues. Germline values: CDR1 SEHNR, CDR2 FQNEAQ (reference sequence). CDR3 sequence reads: CASSATINEQFF. CDR3 nucleotides: TGTGCCAGCAGCGCAACAATCAATGAGCAGTTCTTC.

In DNA, the CDR3 is TGTGCCAGCAGTGACTCCCAGGGCACTGAAGCTTTCTTT. Encoded protein: CASSDSQGTEAFF. The chain links TRBV6-4 to TRBJ1-1; D may be TRBD1 (5 bases). Germline CDR1 and CDR2: MRHNA and SNTAGT. The CDR3 runs 13 residues. V dropped 0 bases and J dropped 4 bases, with 6 bases sitting between them.

V usage is TRBV5-1 and J usage is TRBJ2-2, with a weak D call TRBD1 (6 bases). The CDR3 is made up of 14 amino acids. Trimming took 2 bases from V and 8 from J, leaving 13 bases between them. From germline, CDR1 is SGHRS and CDR2 YFSETQ. DNA of the CDR3: TGCGCCAGCAGCTTCGGGGACATTGGGGGGGAGCTGTTTTTT. Its protein is CASSFGDIGGELFF.

The V and J genes are TRBV7-8 and TRBJ1-1; TRBD1 might be the D (6 bases). Germline values: CDR1 SGHVS, CDR2 FQNEAQ. V was pared by 5 bases and J by 1 base, with 8 bases between. This CDR3 region has 13 residues. CDR3 residues: CASSRGQNTEAFF. The CDR3 DNA sequence: TGTGCCAGCAGCCGGGGACAGAACACTGAAGCTTTCTTT.

This chain connects TRBV19 to TRBJ1-3; tentatively, D is TRBD1 (6 bases). Germline values: CDR1 LNHDA, CDR2 SQIVND (reference sequence). CDR3 length: 13 residues. Trimming took 8 bases from V and 2 from J, leaving 10 bases between them. The CDR3 region is CASGRGTGNTIYF. The DNA for the CDR3 is TGTGCCAGTGGGAGGGGGACTGGAAACACCATATATTTT.

This clone was detected ten times or more. J is TRBJ1-6 and V is TRBV5-4; 7 nucleotides agree with TRBD1. The CDR3 is made up of 15 amino acids. Germline assignment: CDR1 SGHNT and CDR2 YYREEE (reference sequence). J was trimmed by 6 bases and V by 3 bases; bases with no gene match: 6. CDR3 in amino acids: CASSSPGQPNSPLHF. CDR3 bases: TGTGCCAGCAGCTCTCCGGGACAGCCTAATTCACCCCTCCACTTT. Filled out from reference TRBV5-4 and TRBJ1-6, the complete variable domain reads ETGVTQSPTHLIKTRGQQVTLRCSSQSGHNTVSWYQQALGQGPQFIFQYYREEENGRGNFPPRFSGLQFPNYSSELNVNALELDDSALYLCASSSPGQPNSPLHFGNGTRLTVT.

The DNA for the CDR3 is TGCGCCAGCAGCTTGGAGCGGGGGGCCCCCGGGCAGTTCTTC. It codes for CASSLERGAPGQFF. This chain uses TRBV5-1 with TRBJ2-1; TRBD2 aligns across 9 bases. V shed 0 bases and J 12 bases; nucleotides not matched to a gene: 7. The CDR3 is 14 residues long. In germline, CDR1 is SGHRS, CDR2 YFSETQ.

The chain joins TRBV4-1 to TRBJ2-3; 10 nucleotides line up with TRBD2. V shed 5 bases and J 1 base; nucleotides not matched to a gene: 3. Per germline, CDR1 MGHRA and CDR2 YSYEKL. This CDR3 region has 15 residues. CDR3 residues: CASSSLAGGTDTQYF. CDR3 nucleotide sequence: TGCGCCAGCAGCTCTCTAGCGGGAGGCACAGATACGCAGTATTTT.

This clone was recorded once. The rearrangement links TRBV29-1 to TRBJ2-5, with a tentative D call TRBD1 (6 bases). The CDR3 extends over 14 amino acids. V was shortened by 8 bases and J by 0 bases, with 16 bases between the two germline ends. Germline V CDR1 and CDR2: SQVTM, ANQGSEA. CDR3 nucleotides: TGCAGCTTTGTTCCGGGGACATACCAAGAGACCCAGTACTTC. Translated, it gives CSFVPGTYQETQYF. Full variable domain (outside the CDR3, taken from reference TRBV29-1 and TRBJ2-5): SAVISQKPSRDICQRGTSLTIQCQVDSQVTMMFWYRQQPGQSLTLIATANQGSEATYESGFVIDKFPISRPNLTFSTLTVSNMSPEDSSIYLCSFVPGTYQETQYFGPGTRLLVL.